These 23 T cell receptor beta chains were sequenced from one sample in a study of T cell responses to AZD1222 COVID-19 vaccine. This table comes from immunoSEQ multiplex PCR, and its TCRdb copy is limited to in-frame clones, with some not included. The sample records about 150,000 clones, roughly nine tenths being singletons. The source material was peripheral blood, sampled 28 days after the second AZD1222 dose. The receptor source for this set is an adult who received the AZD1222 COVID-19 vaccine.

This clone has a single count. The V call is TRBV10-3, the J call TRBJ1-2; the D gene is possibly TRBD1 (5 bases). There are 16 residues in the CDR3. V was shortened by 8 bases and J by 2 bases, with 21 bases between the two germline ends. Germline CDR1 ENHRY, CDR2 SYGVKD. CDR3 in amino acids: CAIQHSGRGTNYGYTF. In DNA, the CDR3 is TGTGCCATCCAGCATTCGGGGAGGGGAACAAACTATGGCTACACCTTC.

The CDR3 DNA reads as TGTGCCAGCAGCTTAGGATGGGGGGAGAACACTGAAGCTTTCTTT. This encodes CASSLGWGENTEAFF. This chain uses TRBV7-9 with TRBJ1-1; possibly TRBD1 for D (5 bases). This CDR3 region has 15 residues. V lost 1 base and J lost 1, with 10 bases in between. The germline gives CDR1 SEHNR, CDR2 FQNEAQ (reference sequence).

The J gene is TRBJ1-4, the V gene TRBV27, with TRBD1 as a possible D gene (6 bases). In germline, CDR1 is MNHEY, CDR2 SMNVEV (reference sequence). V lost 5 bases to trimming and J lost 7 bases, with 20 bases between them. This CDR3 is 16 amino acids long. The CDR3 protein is CASSGGRGGRGEKLFF. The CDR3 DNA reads TGTGCCAGCAGTGGAGGCCGGGGGGGGCGCGGTGAAAAACTGTTTTTT.

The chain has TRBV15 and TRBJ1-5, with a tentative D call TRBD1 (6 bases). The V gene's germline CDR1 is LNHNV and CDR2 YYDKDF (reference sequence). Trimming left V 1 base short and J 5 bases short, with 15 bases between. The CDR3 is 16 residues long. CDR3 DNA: TGTGCCACCAGCAGAGTAGTACAGGGCGACTATCAGCCCCAGCATTTT. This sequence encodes CATSRVVQGDYQPQHF.

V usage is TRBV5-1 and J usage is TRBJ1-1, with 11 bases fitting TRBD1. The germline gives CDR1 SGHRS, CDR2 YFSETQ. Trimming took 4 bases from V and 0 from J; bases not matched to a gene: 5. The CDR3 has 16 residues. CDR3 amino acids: CASSPGTGGMNTEAFF. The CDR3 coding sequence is TGCGCCAGCAGCCCCGGGACAGGGGGAATGAACACTGAAGCTTTCTTT.

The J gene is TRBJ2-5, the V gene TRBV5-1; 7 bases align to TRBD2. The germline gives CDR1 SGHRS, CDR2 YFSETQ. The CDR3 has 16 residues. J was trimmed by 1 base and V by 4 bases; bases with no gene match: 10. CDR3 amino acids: CASSPRSREIQETQYF. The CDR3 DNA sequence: TGCGCCAGCAGCCCTCGATCGCGGGAGATCCAAGAGACCCAGTACTTC.

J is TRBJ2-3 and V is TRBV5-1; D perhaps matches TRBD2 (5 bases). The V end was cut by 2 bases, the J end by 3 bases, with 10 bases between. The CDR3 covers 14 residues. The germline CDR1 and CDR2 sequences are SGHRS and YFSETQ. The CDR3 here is CASSLREPTDTQYF. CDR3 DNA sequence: TGCGCCAGCAGCTTACGGGAACCAACAGATACGCAGTATTTT.

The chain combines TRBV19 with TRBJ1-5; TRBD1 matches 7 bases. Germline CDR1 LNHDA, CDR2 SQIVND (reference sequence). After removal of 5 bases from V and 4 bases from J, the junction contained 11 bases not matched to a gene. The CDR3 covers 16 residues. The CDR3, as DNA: TGTGCCAGTAGTCACAATTCCCCAGGGGGTAATCAGCCCCAGCATTTT. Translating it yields CASSHNSPGGNQPQHF. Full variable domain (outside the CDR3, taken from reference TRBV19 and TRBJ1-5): DGGITQSPKYLFRKEGQNVTLSCEQNLNHDAMYWYRQDPGQGLRLIYYSQIVNDFQKGDIAEGYSVSREKKESFPLTVTSAQKNPTAFYLCASSHNSPGGNQPQHFGDGTRLSIL.

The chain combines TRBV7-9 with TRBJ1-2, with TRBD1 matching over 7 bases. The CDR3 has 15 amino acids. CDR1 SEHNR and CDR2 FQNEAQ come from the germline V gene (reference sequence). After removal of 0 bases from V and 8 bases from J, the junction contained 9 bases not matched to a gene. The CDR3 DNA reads TGTGCCAGCAGCTTAGCGAACAGGGGCCTGGGGGGCTACACCTTC. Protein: CASSLANRGLGGYTF. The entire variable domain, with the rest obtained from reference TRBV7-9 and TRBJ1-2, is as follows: DTGVSQNPRHKITKRGQNVTFRCDPISEHNRLYWYRQTLGQGPEFLTYFQNEAQLEKSRLLSDRFSAERPKGSFSTLEIQRTEQGDSAMYLCASSLANRGLGGYTFGSGTRLTVV.

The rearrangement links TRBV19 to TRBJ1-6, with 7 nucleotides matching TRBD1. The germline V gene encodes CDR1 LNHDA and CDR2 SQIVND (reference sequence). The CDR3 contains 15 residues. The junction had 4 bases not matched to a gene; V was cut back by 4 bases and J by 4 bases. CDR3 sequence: CASSTAGQYNSPLHF. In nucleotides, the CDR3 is TGTGCCAGTAGTACCGCGGGACAGTATAATTCACCCCTCCACTTT.

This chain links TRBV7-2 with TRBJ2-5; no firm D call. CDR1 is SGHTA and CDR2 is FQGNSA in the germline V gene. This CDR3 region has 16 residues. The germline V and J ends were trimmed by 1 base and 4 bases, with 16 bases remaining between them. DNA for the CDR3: TGTGCCAGCAGCTTAGGGTTCTTGGGCGGTTCAGAGACCCAGTACTTC. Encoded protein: CASSLGFLGGSETQYF.

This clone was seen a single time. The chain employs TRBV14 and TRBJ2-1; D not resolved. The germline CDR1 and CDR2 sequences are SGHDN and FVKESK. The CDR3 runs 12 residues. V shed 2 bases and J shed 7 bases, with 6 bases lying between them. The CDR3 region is CASSQRKNEQFF. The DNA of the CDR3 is TGTGCCAGCAGCCAACGGAAAAATGAGCAGTTCTTC.

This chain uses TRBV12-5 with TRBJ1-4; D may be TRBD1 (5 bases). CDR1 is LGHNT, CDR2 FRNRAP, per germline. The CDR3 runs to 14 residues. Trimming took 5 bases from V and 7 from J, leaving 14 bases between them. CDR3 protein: CASGVRAGIEKLFF. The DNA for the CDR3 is TGTGCTAGTGGTGTCCGGGCAGGGATTGAAAAACTGTTTTTT.

The CDR3 protein is CASTPERTQYF. The DNA for the CDR3 is TGTGCCAGTACACCGGAACGTACGCAGTATTTT. This rearrangement joins TRBV2 to TRBJ2-3, with no clear D. Germline CDR1 SNHLY, CDR2 FYNNEI. CDR3 size: 11 residues. Trimming shortened V by 9 bases and J by 8 bases, and 12 bases separated the two germline ends.

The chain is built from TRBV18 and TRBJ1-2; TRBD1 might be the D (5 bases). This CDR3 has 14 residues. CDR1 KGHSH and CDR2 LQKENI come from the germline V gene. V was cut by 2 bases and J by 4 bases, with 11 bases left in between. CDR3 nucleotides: TGTGCCAGCTCACCAACCCGGGACGGCTATGGCTACACCTTC. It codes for CASSPTRDGYGYTF.

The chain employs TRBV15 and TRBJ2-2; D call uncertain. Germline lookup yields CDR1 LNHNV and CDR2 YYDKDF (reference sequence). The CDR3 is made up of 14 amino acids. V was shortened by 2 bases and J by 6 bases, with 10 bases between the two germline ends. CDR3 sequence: CATSRLDRAGELFF. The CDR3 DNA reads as TGTGCCACCAGCAGACTAGATAGAGCCGGGGAGCTGTTTTTT.

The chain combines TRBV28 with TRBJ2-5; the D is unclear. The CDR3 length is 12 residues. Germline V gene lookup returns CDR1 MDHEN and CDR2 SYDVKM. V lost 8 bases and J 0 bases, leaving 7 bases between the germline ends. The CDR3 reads CASAGYQETQYF. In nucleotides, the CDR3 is TGTGCCAGCGCCGGCTACCAAGAGACCCAGTACTTC. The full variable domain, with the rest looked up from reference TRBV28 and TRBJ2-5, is DVKVTQSSRYLVKRTGEKVFLECVQDMDHENMFWYRQDPGLGLRLIYFSYDVKMKEKGDIPEGYSVSREKKERFSLILESASTNQTSMYLCASAGYQETQYFGPGTRLLVL.

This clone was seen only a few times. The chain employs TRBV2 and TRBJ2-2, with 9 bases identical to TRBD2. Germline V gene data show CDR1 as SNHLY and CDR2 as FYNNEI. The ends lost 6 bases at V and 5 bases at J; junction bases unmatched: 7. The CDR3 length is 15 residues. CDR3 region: CASSEVAGGTGELFF. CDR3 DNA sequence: TGTGCCAGCAGCGAGGTGGCGGGAGGGACCGGGGAGCTGTTTTTT.

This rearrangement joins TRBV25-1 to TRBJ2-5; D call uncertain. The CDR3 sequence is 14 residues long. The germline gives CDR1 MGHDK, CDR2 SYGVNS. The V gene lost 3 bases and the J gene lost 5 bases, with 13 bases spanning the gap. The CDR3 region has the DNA TGTGCCAGCAGTGACCCTCGTCCATATGAGACCCAGTACTTC. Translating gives CASSDPRPYETQYF.

The CDR3 reads CATSDSGLAGDTDTQYF. CDR3 nucleotide sequence: TGTGCCACCAGTGATTCGGGACTAGCGGGGGACACAGATACGCAGTATTTT. This chain uses TRBV24-1 with TRBJ2-3; 14 bases are a match to TRBD2. The CDR3 sequence is 17 residues long. The ends lost 2 bases at V and 2 bases at J; junction bases unmatched: 2. The V gene's germline CDR1 is KGHDR and CDR2 SFDVKD.

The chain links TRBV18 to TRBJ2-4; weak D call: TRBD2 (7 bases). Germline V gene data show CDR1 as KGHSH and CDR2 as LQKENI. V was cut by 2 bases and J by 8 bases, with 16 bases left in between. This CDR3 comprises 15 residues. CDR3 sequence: CASSPSPGGWDIQYF. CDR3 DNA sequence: TGTGCCAGCTCACCAAGTCCGGGGGGCTGGGACATTCAGTACTTC.

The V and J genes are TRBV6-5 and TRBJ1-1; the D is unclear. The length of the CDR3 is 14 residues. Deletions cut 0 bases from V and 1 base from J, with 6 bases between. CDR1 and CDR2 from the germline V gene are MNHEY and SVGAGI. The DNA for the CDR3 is TGTGCCAGCAGTTACTCTGAGAGGAACACTGAAGCTTTCTTT. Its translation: CASSYSERNTEAFF.

The CDR3 nucleotides are TGTGCCAGCAGCATCAGTCGTGACACTGAAGCTTTCTTT. This translates into CASSISRDTEAFF. The rearrangement joins TRBV27 to TRBJ1-1, with D unresolved. Per the germline V gene, CDR1 is MNHEY and CDR2 is SMNVEV (reference sequence). The V gene lost 6 bases and the J gene lost 3 bases, with 11 bases spanning the gap. CDR3 length: 13 amino acids.